Detailed here is one T cell receptor beta chain. The study drew its donors from healthy HIV-negative adults without recent acute infections or vaccinations. These data belong to a study of shared clonotypes between healthy human individuals. Assay: immunoSEQ multiplex PCR; the TCRdb copy retains only in-frame clones and omits some. The data show 2 million to 3 million clones, 85% to 95% seen once. The V gene end was trimmed by 3 bases and the J gene end by 0 bases; junction bases not matched to a gene: 12. CDR3 length: 20 amino acids. Germline CDR1 reads LNHDA; CDR2 reads SQIVND (reference sequence). The gene calls are TRBV19 and TRBJ2-6, with TRBD1 identical over 9 bases. Source material: naive CD4+ T cells sorted from blood. Subset denoted: CD45RA+ positively selected. The source of this sequence is a man younger than 30 in good health. CDR3 sequence reads: CASSISPWTGDSSGANVLTF. The DNA for the CDR3 is TGTGCCAGTAGTATTTCGCCGTGGACAGGGGATTCCTCTGGGGCCAACGTCCTGACTTTC. Variable domain in full (rest from reference TRBV19 and TRBJ2-6): DGGITQSPKYLFRKEGQNVTLSCEQNLNHDAMYWYRQDPGQGLRLIYYSQIVNDFQKGDIAEGYSVSREKKESFPLTVTSAQKNPTAFYLCASSISPWTGDSSGANVLTFGAGSRLTVL.